This T cell receptor beta chain was sequenced during a study (dated by TCRdb to the mid-2010s). Receptor libraries were prepared by RT-PCR. The data were produced on an Illumina MiSeq. TCRdb took the public reads, trimmed them with fastp at Q25, ran MiXCR for clone calling and kept in-frame beta chains. Rows merge per CDR3 protein into single entries with the most common DNA and genes. In all, the sample holds about 700,000 distinct CDR3 sequences, and approximately 15% of those were seen once. Of the sample, about 3.6% falls within the top ten clones. The junction carries 16 bases between V and J, which are trimmed by 4 bases and 15 bases respectively. Looking up the germline V gene (reference sequence) yields CDR1 SEHNR and CDR2 FQNEAQ. There are 12 amino acids in the CDR3, from cysteine to phenylalanine inclusive. Solely the CDR3 DNA is kept, with 36 bases framed from the first base. This clonotype has more than one count but fewer than ten. Its binding antigen is unknown. Base qualities are missing; no much larger clone stands one base away.

The chain is encoded by TRBV7-9 joined to TRBJ2-1; the D gene assignment is ambiguous. This clonotype was obtained from a female donor in good health, serving as a healthy control. Sequenced sample: memory CD4+ T cells from blood. The CDR3 reads CASSSQASLRFF. The DNA sequence follows: TGTGCCAGCAGCTCCCAGGCGTCCCTACGGTTCTTC. The full variable domain, completed from the reference TRBV7-9 and TRBJ2-1 proteins outside the CDR3, reads DTGVSQNPRHKITKRGQNVTFRCDPISEHNRLYWYRQTLGQGPEFLTYFQNEAQLEKSRLLSDRFSAERPKGSFSTLEIQRTEQGDSAMYLCASSSQASLRFFGPGTRLTVL.